A selection of T cell receptor beta chains follows, all from one sample in a study of blood T cell repertoires in COVID-19. The data were produced by immunoSEQ multiplex PCR, yet TCRdb's version contains in-frame clones alone and is incomplete. The sample has 300,000 to 400,000 clones, roughly 86% seen once. The material sequenced was peripheral blood. The source is a man aged 25-40 years with COVID-19, enrolled during active disease. Each CDR3 is given with its conserved first and last residue. A D gene is named only where the DNA matches it firmly. Size is omitted from some rows. Given values are once, few, many or a class for expanded clones.

size,V,J,length,D,CDR3,DNA
once,TRBV7-9,TRBJ1-1,14,-,CASSLHREGTEAFF,TGTGCCAGCAGCTTACACAGGGAGGGCACTGAAGCTTTCTTT
-,TRBV4-2,TRBJ2-1,17,-,CASSQELTGPLYNEQFF,TGTGCCAGCAGCCAGGAACTCACAGGGCCTCTCTACAATGAGCAGTTCTTC
once,TRBV10-3,TRBJ1-3,14,-,CAIRTQTSGNTIYF,TGTGCCATCAGGACACAGACCTCTGGAAACACCATATATTTT
-,TRBV9,TRBJ2-2,16,-,CASSVLSGLNTGELFF,TGTGCCAGCAGCGTATTATCAGGGCTCAACACCGGGGAGCTGTTTTTT
-,TRBV2,TRBJ2-3,15,TRBD2,CASSVLAGGTDTQYF,TGTGCCAGCAGTGTACTAGCGGGGGGCACAGATACGCAGTATTTT
-,TRBV12-3/TRBV12-4,TRBJ2-1,12,-,CASSSLEAEQFF,TGTGCCAGCAGTTCATTAGAAGCAGAGCAGTTCTTC
few,TRBV2,TRBJ2-7,12,-,CASRGGTFEQYF,TGTGCCAGCAGGGGAGGAACCTTCGAGCAGTACTTC
-,TRBV28,TRBJ2-6,15,-,CASSPPTSGANVLTF,TGTGCCAGCAGTCCCCCTACGTCTGGGGCCAACGTCCTGACTTTC
-,TRBV28,TRBJ1-1,15,TRBD1,CASSTTTGGRTEAFF,TGTGCCAGCAGTACGACTACAGGGGGCAGGACTGAAGCTTTCTTT
-,TRBV5-1,TRBJ2-1,15,-,CASSLGAGVDNEQFF,TGCGCCAGCAGCTTAGGGGCAGGGGTGGACAATGAGCAGTTCTTC
few,TRBV30,TRBJ1-6,15,-,CAYTPGRIWNSPLHF,TGTGCCTACACCCCGGGGAGGATTTGGAATTCACCCCTCCACTTT
-,TRBV29-1,TRBJ2-3,13,TRBD2,CSGGRVDTDTQYF,TGCAGCGGGGGGAGGGTAGACACAGATACGCAGTATTTT
-,TRBV7-9,TRBJ2-1,17,TRBD2,CASSLVSLAASYNEQFF,TGTGCCAGCAGCTTAGTCAGTCTAGCGGCCTCCTACAATGAGCAGTTCTTC
-,TRBV28,TRBJ1-4,14,-,CASSEGTLDEKLFF,TGTGCCAGCAGTGAGGGGACTTTGGATGAAAAACTGTTTTTT
-,TRBV30,TRBJ1-1,12,-,CAWSARSFEAFF,TGTGCCTGGAGTGCGAGAAGTTTCGAAGCTTTCTTT
-,TRBV3-1/TRBV3-2,TRBJ2-7,12,-,CASSQGRGEQYF,TGTGCCAGCAGCCAAGGAAGAGGCGAGCAGTACTTC
-,TRBV20-1,TRBJ1-1,11,-,CSATFNTEAFF,TGCAGTGCTACGTTTAACACTGAAGCTTTCTTT
once,TRBV27,TRBJ2-5,17,TRBD1,CASSLITRTGGLETQYF,TGTGCCAGCAGTTTAATTACGCGTACAGGGGGCCTGGAGACCCAGTACTTC
-,TRBV5-1,TRBJ1-2,14,TRBD1,CASSLGTGGKGYTF,TGCGCCAGCAGCTTGGGGACAGGGGGAAAAGGCTACACCTTC